This T cell receptor beta chain derives from a study of T cells in Graves' hyperthyroidism and ophthalmopathy. Regarding the study as a whole: Ophthalmopathy was predicted by the model a median of 6.5 months ahead of onset.

Amplification of TCR beta CDR3 regions used RNA as the template. RT-PCR in the first round (using the HTBI primer set) targeted the TCR CDR3. Via MiXCR, TCRdb re-called the multiplex PCR reads, giving one row per CDR3 protein. The sample shows 470,000 or so distinct CDR3 sequences, 20% of them seen only once. The CDR3 spans 14 residues. J lost 8 bases, V lost 5 bases, and 8 bases had no gene match. Germline V gene lookup returns CDR1 SEHNR and CDR2 FQNEAQ (reference sequence). Ten or more counts support this clonotype. The antigen is unknown. The specimen was blood. This rearrangement joins TRBV7-9 to TRBJ1-2; 10 nucleotides agree with TRBD1. The sequence derives from a young man with Graves' hyperthyroidism. This chain's CDR3 is CASSPGDRGHGYTF. CDR3 nucleotide sequence: TGTGCCAGCAGCCCTGGAGACAGGGGGCACGGCTACACCTTC.